The 21 T cell receptor beta chains in this list originate from one sample, sequenced in a study of graft-versus-host responses after intestinal transplantation (dated by TCRdb to the early 2020s). Library method: the immunoSEQ multiplex PCR assay. Drawn from immuneACCESS, this table holds only the in-frame rearrangements with V and J called that TCRdb kept. Clones are partly lost; checked studies trace under half to an unresolved V gene and leave the rest unexplained. A total of about 70,000 clones appear in this sample, less than 95% of them only once. The biggest ten clones account for 1.3% of the sample. The time point label, as the study defines it: cells obtained before transplantation from donor or recipient. Antigens of these TCRs are unknown. The source was unstimulated CD8+ T cells sorted from spleen or lymph node cells, collected before intestinal transplant. The receptors here all came from a human donor who received an intestinal transplant.

V gene TRBV4-2 combines with J gene TRBJ2-1, with 12 bases matching TRBD2. V shed 0 bases, J shed 1 base, and the junction held 10 bases outside the gene matches. This CDR3 contains 20 residues. Germline values: CDR1 LGHNA, CDR2 YNFKEQ. The CDR3 DNA is TGTGCCAGCAGCCAAGATGGGTCTAGCGGGGGGGCCCTGTCCTACAATGAGCAGTTCTTC. As protein: CASSQDGSSGGALSYNEQFF.

Turning to this clone: One end of the junction does not line up with germline, which may come from a read error. The V gene is TRBV20-1, the J gene TRBJ2-1; a possible D gene is TRBD2 (6 bases). Germline V lookup: CDR1 DFQATT, CDR2 SNEGSKA (reference sequence). This CDR3 contains 11 residues. The chain's CDR3 is CSAREGADGLF. In DNA, the CDR3 is TGCAGTGCTAGGGAGGGAGCGGACGGACTCTTC.

The V and J genes are TRBV7-8 and TRBJ1-1, with 8 bases aligning to TRBD1. This CDR3 region has 14 residues. Germline lookup yields CDR1 SGHVS and CDR2 FQNEAQ. V trimming: 3 bases; J trimming: 1 base; junction bases outside the gene matches: 1. CDR3 in amino acids: CASSLGTGNTEAFF. The CDR3 region has the DNA TGTGCCAGCAGCTTGGGGACAGGGAACACTGAAGCTTTCTTT.

V and J are TRBV29-1 and TRBJ2-7; perhaps TRBD1 as D (6 bases). CDR3 size: 12 residues. The V end lost 4 bases, the J end lost 5 bases, and 12 bases lay between the germline ends. Per germline, CDR1 SQVTM and CDR2 ANQGSEA. CDR3 residues: CSVAQGTHEQYF. In DNA form, the CDR3 reads TGCAGCGTTGCACAGGGTACCCACGAGCAGTACTTC.

The chain couples TRBV9 to TRBJ2-1; D remains ambiguous. The CDR3 runs 14 residues. Deletions cut 2 bases from V and 5 bases from J, with 11 bases between. Germline values: CDR1 SGDLS, CDR2 YYNGEE. The CDR3 DNA follows: TGTGCCAGCAGCGTCCGTGACCGGGACAATGAGCAGTTCTTC. Its translation: CASSVRDRDNEQFF.

The chain has TRBV4-1 and TRBJ1-1, with 7 bases aligning to TRBD1. The length of the CDR3 is 13 residues. Germline CDR1 reads MGHRA; CDR2 reads YSYEKL. V lost 8 bases to trimming and J lost 4 bases; unmatched junction nucleotides: 7. The CDR3 loop is CASAGQVSTEAFF. CDR3 sequence (DNA): TGCGCCAGCGCAGGACAGGTCAGCACTGAAGCTTTCTTT.

This chain connects TRBV7-8 to TRBJ2-1; no reliable D call. The CDR3 spans 13 residues. Between the trimmed V and J ends, which lost 5 bases and 1 base, there was a span of 6 bases. Germline V lookup: CDR1 SGHVS, CDR2 FQNEAQ. CDR3 protein: CASSPRSYNEQFF. CDR3 nucleotides: TGTGCCAGCAGCCCCCGGTCCTACAATGAGCAGTTCTTC.

V usage is TRBV5-4 and J usage is TRBJ2-1; TRBD1 matches 12 bases. After removal of 6 bases from V and 9 bases from J, the junction contained 13 bases not matched to a gene. Germline V CDR1 and CDR2: SGHNT, YYREEE (reference sequence). The CDR3 is made up of 16 amino acids. The CDR3, as DNA: TGTGCCAGCACCCCCCCGGGGACAGGGGGCTTTTCTGAGCAGTTCTTC. This encodes CASTPPGTGGFSEQFF.

The rearrangement links TRBV6-5 to TRBJ1-6; a possible D gene is TRBD1 (6 bases). The CDR3 is 15 residues long. The germline CDR1 and CDR2 sequences are MNHEY and SVGAGI. V was pared by 7 bases and J by 7 bases, with 17 bases between. Here the CDR3 reads CASTSQGRGNSPLHF. CDR3 coding DNA: TGTGCCAGCACTTCCCAGGGGCGTGGGAATTCACCCCTCCACTTT.

The chain uses TRBV27 and TRBJ1-1; no firm D call. Per germline, CDR1 MNHEY and CDR2 SMNVEV (reference sequence). The germline V and J ends were trimmed by 3 bases and 3 bases, with 11 bases remaining between them. CDR3 length: 14 residues. In DNA, the CDR3 is TGTGCCAGCAGTTTGGGCGGAGGGTACACTGAAGCTTTCTTT. This translates into CASSLGGGYTEAFF.

The V call is TRBV4-1, the J call TRBJ2-1, with D perhaps matching TRBD1 or TRBD2 (6 bases each). V lost 8 bases to trimming and J lost 7 bases, with 15 bases between them. Germline V gives CDR1 MGHRA, CDR2 YSYEKL. The CDR3 covers 13 residues. The CDR3 reads CASGRGPGNEQFF. CDR3 in DNA: TGCGCCAGCGGCCGGGGGCCGGGGAATGAGCAGTTCTTC.

The rearrangement joins TRBV6-5 to TRBJ2-7; 10 bases align to TRBD1. The CDR3 is 15 residues long. The germline CDR1 and CDR2 sequences are MNHEY and SVGAGI. J gave up 9 bases and V 0 bases, and 8 bases lay outside the gene matches. The CDR3 protein is CASSYSGTGESRQYF. The CDR3 DNA follows: TGTGCCAGCAGTTACTCCGGGACAGGGGAAAGTAGGCAGTACTTC.

The chain is built from TRBV15 and TRBJ1-3; D unclear. V lost 4 bases and J lost 2, with 6 bases in between. The germline V gene has CDR1 LNHNV and CDR2 YYDKDF (reference sequence). The CDR3 loop spans 13 amino acids. The CDR3 region is CATSTRAGNTIYF. CDR3 DNA: TGTGCCACCAGCACTCGGGCTGGAAACACCATATATTTT.

The rearrangement joins TRBV6-6 to TRBJ2-5, with 8 bases lining up with TRBD2. The CDR3 has 13 residues. Germline V lookup: CDR1 MNHNY, CDR2 SVGAGI (reference sequence). The junction had 3 bases not matched to a gene; V was cut back by 6 bases and J by 3 bases. CDR3 region: CASSRGGKETQYF. DNA of the CDR3: TGTGCCAGCAGCCGGGGGGGAAAAGAGACCCAGTACTTC.

This clone was counted once. J is TRBJ1-2 and V is TRBV4-2; 7 nucleotides line up with TRBD1. In germline, CDR1 is LGHNA, CDR2 YNFKEQ. The CDR3 sequence is 15 residues long. The junction had 6 bases not matched to a gene; V was cut back by 1 base and J by 4 bases. As DNA, the CDR3 is TGTGCCAGCAGCCAAGCCCAGACAGGGACCTATGGCTACACCTTC. Translation gives CASSQAQTGTYGYTF.

By share, this clone counts as medium-sized. One end of the junction varies from germline; a read error may be responsible. The chain uses TRBV5-6 and TRBJ1-1; D remains unclear. This CDR3 has 13 amino acids. Germline lookup yields CDR1 SGHDT and CDR2 YYEEEE. The CDR3 region is CASSLVDFTDAFF. DNA for the CDR3: TGTGCCAGCAGCTTGGTAGACTTCACTGACGCTTTCTTT.

The rearrangement links TRBV7-6 to TRBJ1-1, with 11 bases lining up with TRBD1. Germline CDR1 and CDR2: SGHVS and FNYEAQ. This CDR3 region has 17 residues. V dropped 3 bases and J dropped 1; count of bases not matched to a gene: 7. CDR3 coding DNA: TGTGCCAGCAGCTTCGGACAGGGGGCAAGCGGGAACACTGAAGCTTTCTTT. Translating it yields CASSFGQGASGNTEAFF.

V and J are TRBV4-1 and TRBJ2-1, with D tentatively TRBD2 (5 bases). V lost 3 bases to trimming and J lost 5 bases, with 23 bases between them. Germline lookup yields CDR1 MGHRA and CDR2 YSYEKL. The CDR3 extends over 18 amino acids. CDR3 DNA: TGCGCCAGCAGCCACCCAAGGGAGAACTTTCGCCCTAACAATGAGCAGTTCTTC. This gives the protein CASSHPRENFRPNNEQFF.

V gene TRBV6-5 combines with J gene TRBJ1-1; D may be TRBD1 (6 bases). This CDR3 is 13 amino acids long. Between the trimmed V and J ends, which lost 2 bases and 5 bases, there was a span of 9 bases. CDR1 and CDR2 from the germline V gene are MNHEY and SVGAGI. CDR3 protein: CASSYGRGTEAFF. CDR3 sequence (DNA): TGTGCCAGCAGTTACGGCAGGGGAACTGAAGCTTTCTTT.

The rearrangement joins TRBV4-1 to TRBJ2-7; 7 positions agree with TRBD1. The germline V gene has CDR1 MGHRA and CDR2 YSYEKL. This CDR3 has 15 residues. V lost 0 bases and J lost 1; bases outside the gene matches: 3. CDR3 nucleotides: TGCGCCAGCAGCCAAGATGGGGACAGATCCTACGAGCAGTACTTC. The encoded protein is CASSQDGDRSYEQYF.

CDR3 protein: CSADSNRGRLGYGYTF. The CDR3 DNA follows: TGCAGCGCGGACAGCAACAGGGGACGGCTTGGGTATGGCTACACCTTC. The rearrangement uses TRBV29-1 and TRBJ1-2; 7 positions match TRBD1. The CDR3 has 16 residues. CDR1 is SQVTM, CDR2 ANQGSEA, per germline. Germline trimming cut 7 bases from V and 5 bases from J; bases unmatched to any gene: 19.